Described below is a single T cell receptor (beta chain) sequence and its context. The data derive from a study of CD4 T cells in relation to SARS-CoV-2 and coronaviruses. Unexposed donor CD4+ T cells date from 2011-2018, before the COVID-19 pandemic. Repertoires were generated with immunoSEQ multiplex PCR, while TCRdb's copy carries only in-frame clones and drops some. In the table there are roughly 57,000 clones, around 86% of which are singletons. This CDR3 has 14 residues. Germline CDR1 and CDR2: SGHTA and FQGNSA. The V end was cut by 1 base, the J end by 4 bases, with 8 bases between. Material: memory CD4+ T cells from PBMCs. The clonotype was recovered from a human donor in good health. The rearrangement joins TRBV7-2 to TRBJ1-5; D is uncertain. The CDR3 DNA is TGTGCCAGCAGCTTAGGAGGAGGGAATCAGCCCCAGCATTTT. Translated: CASSLGGGNQPQHF. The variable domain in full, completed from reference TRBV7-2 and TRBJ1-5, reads GAGVSQSPSNKVTEKGKDVELRCDPISGHTALYWYRQSLGQGLEFLIYFQGNSAPDKSGLPSDRFSAERTGGSVSTLTIQRTQQEDSAVYLCASSLGGGNQPQHFGDGTRLSIL.